The entry below describes one T cell receptor (beta chain). Using immunoSEQ multiplex PCR, the repertoire was profiled, and TCRdb retains in-frame clones only, with some absent. The sample consists of more than 450,000 clones, 79% of them appearing once. The data were taken from a study of shared clonotypes between healthy human individuals. Germline V gives CDR1 SGHNT, CDR2 YYREEE (reference sequence). Trimming took 0 bases from V and 0 from J, leaving 12 bases between them. The CDR3 is made up of 16 amino acids. The receptor comes from a woman aged 35 to 49 in good health. Some clones in this sample may be carry-over from other donors' samples. The V and J genes are TRBV5-4 and TRBJ1-1; no definite D call. Input material: PBMCs. In nucleotides, the CDR3 is TGTGCCAGCAGCTTGGCCGCTGGGGAAATGAACACTGAAGCTTTCTTT. This sequence encodes CASSLAAGEMNTEAFF. The whole variable domain, remainder taken from reference TRBV5-4 and TRBJ1-1, is ETGVTQSPTHLIKTRGQQVTLRCSSQSGHNTVSWYQQALGQGPQFIFQYYREEENGRGNFPPRFSGLQFPNYSSELNVNALELDDSALYLCASSLAAGEMNTEAFFGQGTRLTVV.